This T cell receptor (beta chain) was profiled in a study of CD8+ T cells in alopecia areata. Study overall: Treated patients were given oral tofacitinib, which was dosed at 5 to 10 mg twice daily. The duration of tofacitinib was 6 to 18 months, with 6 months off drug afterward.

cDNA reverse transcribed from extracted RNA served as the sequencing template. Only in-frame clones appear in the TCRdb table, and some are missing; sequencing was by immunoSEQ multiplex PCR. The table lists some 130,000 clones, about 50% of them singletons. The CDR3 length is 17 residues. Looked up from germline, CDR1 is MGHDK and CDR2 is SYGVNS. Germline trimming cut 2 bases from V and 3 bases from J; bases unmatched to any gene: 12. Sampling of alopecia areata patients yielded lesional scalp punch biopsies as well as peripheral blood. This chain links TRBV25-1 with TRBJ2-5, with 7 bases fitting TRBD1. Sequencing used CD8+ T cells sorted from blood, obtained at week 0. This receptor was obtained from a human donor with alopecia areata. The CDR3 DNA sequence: TGTGCCAGCAGTGAAGTCGGACAGGCGTTATGGGAAGAGACCCAGTACTTC. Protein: CASSEVGQALWEETQYF.